The TCR beta chain described here comes from a study of blood T cells in healthy people across ages. The ends lost 6 bases at V and 6 bases at J; junction bases unmatched: 7. There are 13 residues in the CDR3. Looked up from germline, CDR1 is SQVTM and CDR2 is ANQGSEA. A second PCR, run for about 7 to 11 cycles, used a sample-barcoded 5' primer plus a J-beta primer mix. TCRdb analysed the 5' RACE reads with MiXCR anew, one entry per CDR3 protein. Here the sample spans 750,000 to 1,000,000 distinct CDR3 sequences, about 29% being singletons. Each individual donor underwent a draw of around 9.8 milliliters of peripheral blood. In each sample, at least 6 million PBMCs were isolated. These data also featured in a second study, about T cells of mothers and their children.

This TCR derives from a woman aged 40 to 49 in good health. V is TRBV29-1 and J is TRBJ1-5; TRBD1 agrees at 8 bases. Sequencing was performed on blood. CDR3: CSVEDRASQPQHF. As DNA, the CDR3 is TGCAGCGTGGAGGACAGGGCAAGTCAGCCCCAGCATTTT.